This T cell receptor (beta chain) was retrieved from a study of blood T cells in healthy people across ages. The V gene end was trimmed by 0 bases and the J gene end by 2 bases; junction bases not matched to a gene: 10. The CDR3 has 19 residues. Germline V gene lookup returns CDR1 LGHNA and CDR2 YNFKEQ. The authors extracted at least 5 micrograms of total RNA per sample. It was with a sample-barcoded 5' primer and a J-beta primer mix that a second PCR of about 6 to 12 cycles was run. TCRdb reanalysed the 5' RACE reads using MiXCR and keeps one entry per CDR3 protein. The sample shows about 1.4 million distinct CDR3 sequences, 45% to 70% of them seen only once.

The sequence was obtained from a man aged 18-30 years in good health. The chain carries TRBV4-2 and TRBJ2-1; 10 nucleotides match TRBD2. The sample consisted of blood. The CDR3 DNA is TGTGCCAGCAGCCAAGAAAGACAGCGGGGGGGCATCCCCTACAATGAGCAGTTCTTC. This sequence encodes CASSQERQRGGIPYNEQFF.